Listed here are 30 T cell receptor beta chains from one sample, sequenced in a study of long-term antiretroviral therapy in people with HIV. It was version v3.0 of the immunoSEQ assay that was run at survey level. Profiled with immunoSEQ multiplex PCR; TCRdb holds only in-frame clones, not every one. The sample includes about 16,000 clones, roughly 88% seen only once; the top ten take approximately 15%. This material consisted of unsorted PBMCs, taken approximately 2.3 years before starting antiretroviral therapy. All receptors derive from a woman in her thirties with HIV.

J is TRBJ2-3 and V is TRBV10-1; D might be TRBD1 (5 bases). CDR3 length equals 14 residues. Germline V lookup: CDR1 WNHNN, CDR2 SYGVQD (reference sequence). The V end lost 2 bases, the J end lost 6 bases, and 12 bases lay between the germline ends. CDR3 DNA sequence: TGCGCCAGCAGTGAGACGGCAGGGTTCGATACGCAGTATTTT. Its translation: CASSETAGFDTQYF.

The chain recombines TRBV7-9 with TRBJ1-6; 8 bases agree with TRBD1. The V segment lost 6 bases and the J segment 7 bases; nucleotides outside the gene matches: 8. Germline V gene data show CDR1 as SEHNR and CDR2 as FQNEAQ (reference sequence). CDR3 length: 15 amino acids. CDR3: CASSGQGGQNSPLHF. As DNA, the CDR3 is TGTGCCAGCAGTGGACAGGGTGGGCAAAATTCACCCCTCCACTTT.

The chain has TRBV19 and TRBJ1-5, with 7 bases matching TRBD1. Germline loops: CDR1 LNHDA, CDR2 SQIVND (reference sequence). The V gene end was trimmed by 4 bases and the J gene end by 3 bases; junction bases not matched to a gene: 9. This CDR3 region has 16 residues. The CDR3 coding sequence is TGTGCCAGTAGTACAGACCAGGGACAGATCAATCAGCCCCAGCATTTT. This encodes CASSTDQGQINQPQHF.

V is TRBV6-6 and J is TRBJ1-5, with D possibly matching TRBD1 (5 bases). Germline CDR1 reads MNHNY; CDR2 reads SVGAGI (reference sequence). This CDR3 is built from 15 residues. V gave up 2 bases and J gave up 0 bases, with 8 bases separating them. The CDR3 DNA is TGTGCCAGCAGTTACCGGGACGGTAGCAATCAGCCCCAGCATTTT. Its translation: CASSYRDGSNQPQHF.

The CDR3 bases are TGTGCCAGCAGTTACTTAGAGGGGATCTCTGGAAACACCATATATTTT. Its translation is CASSYLEGISGNTIYF. The V gene is TRBV6-5, the J gene TRBJ1-3; D perhaps matches TRBD1 (5 bases). Looked up from germline, CDR1 is MNHEY and CDR2 is SVGAGI. Trimming removed 1 base at V and 0 bases at J, with 10 bases between. The CDR3 runs to 16 residues.

The J gene is TRBJ2-3, the V gene TRBV4-3; no definite D call. The ends were cut back, 0 bases at V and 1 base at J, with 8 bases in the middle. Germline CDR1 and CDR2: LGHNA and YSLEER. The CDR3 contains 15 residues. The DNA for the CDR3 is TGCGCCAGCAGCCAAGATTGGCGAGGCACAGATACGCAGTATTTT. Translated: CASSQDWRGTDTQYF.

The V call is TRBV7-2, the J call TRBJ2-7; D might be TRBD1 (5 bases). V lost 1 base and J lost 0, with 7 bases in between. Germline CDR1 and CDR2: SGHTA and FQGNSA. CDR3 length: 14 residues. The CDR3 is CASSLGGYSYEQYF. The CDR3 DNA is TGTGCCAGCAGCTTAGGGGGCTACTCCTACGAGCAGTACTTC. The full variable domain, with the rest looked up from reference TRBV7-2 and TRBJ2-7, is GAGVSQSPSNKVTEKGKDVELRCDPISGHTALYWYRQSLGQGLEFLIYFQGNSAPDKSGLPSDRFSAERTGGSVSTLTIQRTQQEDSAVYLCASSLGGYSYEQYFGPGTRLTVT.

The V gene is TRBV19, the J gene TRBJ2-5; the D gene is possibly TRBD2 (6 bases). The V end was cut by 5 bases, the J end by 4 bases, with 17 bases between. Germline loops: CDR1 LNHDA, CDR2 SQIVND (reference sequence). The CDR3 is made up of 15 amino acids. CDR3 in DNA: TGTGCCAGTAGTGGGCAGGTCCAAGCGGGAGAGACCCAGTACTTC. This sequence encodes CASSGQVQAGETQYF.

This clone was detected only a few times. The chain combines TRBV4-3 with TRBJ1-4, with D hard to call. Germline V gene sequence: CDR1 LGHNA, CDR2 YSLEER. Trimming removed 0 bases at V and 1 base at J, with 12 bases between. The CDR3 covers 17 residues. The CDR3 spells CASSQDRPGRTNEKLFF. CDR3 nucleotides: TGCGCCAGCAGCCAAGATCGGCCGGGCCGAACTAATGAAAAACTGTTTTTT.

The chain couples TRBV30 to TRBJ2-6; D is unclear. Trimming cost V 7 bases and J 0 bases, with 10 bases left between them. Germline-derived CDR1 and CDR2 are GTSNPN and SVGIG (reference sequence). The CDR3 is 14 amino acids. The CDR3 sequence is CAFTSRSGANVLTF. The CDR3 DNA is TGTGCCTTTACGTCCCGCTCTGGGGCCAACGTCCTGACTTTC.

This clone appeared once. In DNA form, the CDR3 reads TGTGCCAGCAGCCCTCGTCGGGATTCACCCCTCCACTTT. Its translation is CASSPRRDSPLHF. The chain couples TRBV5-5 to TRBJ1-6; D gene uncertain. The germline CDR1 and CDR2 sequences are SGHKS and YYEKEE (reference sequence). The CDR3 extends over 13 amino acids. V shed 4 bases and J shed 8 bases, with 10 bases lying between them.

The rearrangement uses TRBV5-6 and TRBJ1-2; 9 bases are shared with TRBD1. Germline CDR1 is SGHDT and CDR2 is YYEEEE. CDR3 size: 15 residues. Trimming removed 2 bases from V and 3 bases from J; junction bases left unmatched: 5. This CDR3 reads CASSFKTGGDYGYTF. The CDR3 DNA reads TGTGCCAGCAGCTTTAAGACAGGGGGGGACTATGGCTACACCTTC.

In DNA, the CDR3 is TGTGCCTGGAGTGTATTTTCGGGGAGCGGGGAGCTGTTTTTT. Protein sequence: CAWSVFSGSGELFF. The chain combines TRBV30 with TRBJ2-2, with D maybe TRBD2 (5 bases). Trimming removed 0 bases at V and 7 bases at J, with 12 bases between. The CDR3 extends over 14 amino acids. Germline assignment: CDR1 GTSNPN and CDR2 SVGIG (reference sequence).

The chain employs TRBV7-3 and TRBJ1-2; TRBD1 aligns across 7 bases. Per germline, CDR1 SGHTA and CDR2 FQGTGA. This CDR3 comprises 13 residues. V trimming: 2 bases; J trimming: 8 bases; junction bases outside the gene matches: 5. The CDR3 sequence: CASSLEGGVGYTF. The CDR3 region has the DNA TGTGCCAGCAGCTTAGAAGGGGGCGTAGGCTACACCTTC. Drawing the rest from reference TRBV7-3 and TRBJ1-2, the complete variable domain is GAGVSQTPSNKVTEKGKYVELRCDPISGHTALYWYRQSLGQGPEFLIYFQGTGAADDSGLPNDRFFAVRPEGSVSTLKIQRTERGDSAVYLCASSLEGGVGYTFGSGTRLTVV.

This clone counts as medium-sized. The genes are TRBV5-6 and TRBJ2-1; no firm D call. Germline V gene lookup returns CDR1 SGHDT and CDR2 YYEEEE. The CDR3 runs to 15 residues. V lost 0 bases and J lost 4, with 11 bases in between. The chain's CDR3 is CASSLERWPYNEQFF. The CDR3 DNA reads as TGTGCCAGCAGCTTGGAAAGGTGGCCGTACAATGAGCAGTTCTTC. The full variable domain, in which reference TRBV5-6 and TRBJ2-1 provide the parts outside the CDR3, is DAGVTQSPTHLIKTRGQQVTLRCSPKSGHDTVSWYQQALGQGPQFIFQYYEEEERQRGNFPDRFSGHQFPNYSSELNVNALLLGDSALYLCASSLERWPYNEQFFGPGTRLTVL.

This chain links TRBV2 with TRBJ1-5; no definite D call. CDR1 is SNHLY, CDR2 FYNNEI, per germline. Between the trimmed V and J ends, which lost 2 bases and 0 bases, there was a span of 8 bases. The CDR3 runs to 15 residues. The CDR3 sequence: CASSERPDSNQPQHF. The DNA of the CDR3 is TGTGCCAGCAGTGAACGCCCTGATAGCAATCAGCCCCAGCATTTT.

The rearrangement links TRBV29-1 to TRBJ1-5; D gene unclear. Germline-derived CDR1 and CDR2 are SQVTM and ANQGSEA. This CDR3 has 13 amino acids. V lost 5 bases, J lost 4 bases, and 12 bases lay in between. CDR3: CSVSAEGNQPQHF. The DNA for the CDR3 is TGCAGCGTTTCCGCGGAGGGTAATCAGCCCCAGCATTTT.

The rearrangement uses TRBV30 and TRBJ1-4, with D hard to call. CDR1 GTSNPN and CDR2 SVGIG come from the germline V gene (reference sequence). The CDR3 runs to 13 residues. Trimming stripped 1 base from V and 7 bases from J, with 10 bases between. Here the CDR3 DNA reads TGTGCCTGGAGTGGTGGGGAAGGTGAAAAACTGTTTTTT. Translating gives CAWSGGEGEKLFF.

The CDR3 here is CASSSPGQGYEQYF. CDR3 DNA: TGTGCCAGCAGTTCCCCGGGACAGGGTTACGAGCAGTACTTC. The chain combines TRBV6-5 with TRBJ2-7; 9 positions match TRBD1. The germline V gene encodes CDR1 MNHEY and CDR2 SVGAGI. The junction had 5 bases not matched to a gene; V was cut back by 4 bases and J by 4 bases. The CDR3 is made up of 14 amino acids.

The rearrangement joins TRBV10-3 to TRBJ1-1; D gene unclear. CDR1 is ENHRY and CDR2 is SYGVKD in the germline V gene. V shed 7 bases and J shed 7 bases, with 13 bases lying between them. The CDR3 is 12 amino acids. CDR3: CAITGSGVEAFF. The CDR3 DNA reads as TGTGCCATCACCGGGAGTGGAGTTGAAGCTTTCTTT.

A single count supports this clone. The chain's CDR3 is CASSGGGQGTNTGELFF. CDR3 coding DNA: TGTGCCAGCAGTGGCGGAGGACAGGGGACGAACACCGGGGAGCTGTTTTTT. The rearrangement links TRBV2 to TRBJ2-2; TRBD1 agrees at 9 bases. Germline loops: CDR1 SNHLY, CDR2 FYNNEI. Germline trimming cut 4 bases from V and 0 bases from J; bases unmatched to any gene: 6. This CDR3 has 17 residues. Full variable domain (outside the CDR3, taken from reference TRBV2 and TRBJ2-2): EPEVTQTPSHQVTQMGQEVILRCVPISNHLYFYWYRQILGQKVEFLVSFYNNEISEKSEIFDDQFSVERPDGSNFTLKIRSTKLEDSAMYFCASSGGGQGTNTGELFFGEGSRLTVL.

The chain joins TRBV6-6 to TRBJ2-1; TRBD2 might be the D (6 bases). The V gene lost 8 bases and the J gene lost 10 bases, with 21 bases spanning the gap. This CDR3 region has 14 residues. CDR1 and CDR2 (germline): MNHNY, SVGAGI (reference sequence). The DNA of the CDR3 is TGTGCCAGCCTCGGGACTTCCCCAGGAAAGGAGCAGTTCTTC. It encodes CASLGTSPGKEQFF.

The chain employs TRBV30 and TRBJ2-1; 13 nucleotides line up with TRBD2. The CDR3 spans 14 residues. V trimming: 7 bases; J trimming: 6 bases; junction bases outside the gene matches: 6. Per the germline V gene, CDR1 is GTSNPN and CDR2 is SVGIG (reference sequence). The DNA of the CDR3 is TGTGCCTTGACTAGCGGGGGGATTCTCAATGAGCAGTTCTTC. Residues: CALTSGGILNEQFF.

The gene calls are TRBV30 and TRBJ1-2; D gene unclear. The V gene's germline CDR1 is GTSNPN and CDR2 SVGIG (reference sequence). V was pared by 0 bases and J by 2 bases, with 1 base between. The CDR3 length is 11 residues. The CDR3 DNA is TGTGCCTGGAGTGTCAACTATGGCTACACCTTC. It yields the protein CAWSVNYGYTF.

This chain uses TRBV27 with TRBJ1-2; 9 nucleotides match TRBD1. Germline V gene data show CDR1 as MNHEY and CDR2 as SMNVEV (reference sequence). This CDR3 comprises 13 residues. J was trimmed by 7 bases and V by 5 bases; bases with no gene match: 5. DNA of the CDR3: TGTGCCAGCAGTCCACAGGGGGCCGGTGGCTACACCTTC. This encodes CASSPQGAGGYTF.

This rearrangement joins TRBV10-3 to TRBJ2-3, with TRBD2 matching over 11 bases. The CDR3 runs to 15 residues. Trimming at V came to 4 bases and at J to 4 bases, leaving 4 bases not matched to a gene. The germline gives CDR1 ENHRY, CDR2 SYGVKD. The CDR3 loop is CAISVSGGAPDTQYF. CDR3 DNA sequence: TGTGCCATCAGTGTTAGCGGGGGGGCCCCAGATACGCAGTATTTT.

The V call is TRBV2, the J call TRBJ1-2; D is ambiguous. Looked up from germline, CDR1 is SNHLY and CDR2 is FYNNEI. V lost 2 bases and J 4 bases, leaving 5 bases between the germline ends. The CDR3 contains 12 residues. The CDR3 region has the DNA TGTGCCAGCAGTGAACCGCCCTATGGCTACACCTTC. This encodes CASSEPPYGYTF. Full variable domain (missing parts from reference TRBV2 and TRBJ1-2): EPEVTQTPSHQVTQMGQEVILRCVPISNHLYFYWYRQILGQKVEFLVSFYNNEISEKSEIFDDQFSVERPDGSNFTLKIRSTKLEDSAMYFCASSEPPYGYTFGSGTRLTVV.

V is TRBV2 and J is TRBJ2-6; weak D call: TRBD1 (6 bases). V shed 6 bases and J shed 4 bases, with 13 bases lying between them. CDR1 and CDR2 from the germline V gene are SNHLY and FYNNEI. The CDR3 has 15 amino acids. For the CDR3, the DNA is TGTGCCAGCAGCCTACAGGGTGCAGGGGCCAACGTCCTGACTTTC. The encoded protein is CASSLQGAGANVLTF.

The genes are TRBV6-1 and TRBJ2-1, with 12 bases identical to TRBD1. Germline V CDR1 and CDR2: MNHNS, SASEGT. The junction had 5 bases not matched to a gene; V was cut back by 7 bases and J by 7 bases. The CDR3 spans 14 residues. In DNA form, the CDR3 reads TGTGCCAGCATCGGGACAGGGGGCGAAAATGAGCAGTTCTTC. Protein sequence: CASIGTGGENEQFF.

The chain is built from TRBV18 and TRBJ2-5; D unclear. The V gene's germline CDR1 is KGHSH and CDR2 LQKENI. Trimming left V 1 base short and J 2 bases short, with 11 bases between. CDR3 length: 15 amino acids. The CDR3 DNA is TGTGCCAGCTCACCACTTGTCAGCCCTCAAGAGACCCAGTACTTC. Translating gives CASSPLVSPQETQYF.